A selection of T cell receptor beta chains follows, all from one sample in a study of CXCR4 blockade with PD-1 therapy in pancreatic cancer. TCRdb's copy holds only in-frame clones and misses some; the assay was immunoSEQ multiplex PCR. The data contain around 2,300 clones, roughly 40% of them singletons. The sequencing sample was made of tumor tissue. These receptors were collected from a human donor with pancreatic ductal adenocarcinoma. CDR3s include the opening cysteine and the closing phenylalanine or tryptophan. Each record gives: D gene, J gene, clone size, V gene, CDR3 protein, CDR3 DNA. A D gene is named only where the DNA matches it firmly. Size values are once, few and many counts, or a class for expanded clones, and some rows have none.

>-|TRBJ2-7|few|TRBV14
CASSQDTTGTVYF
TGTGCCAGCAGCCAAGATACCACCGGGACGGTGTACTTC
>-|TRBJ1-1|-|TRBV6-8
CASSEGGIWNTEAFF
TGTGCCAGCAGTGAGGGGGGAATTTGGAACACTGAAGCTTTCTTT
>TRBD1|TRBJ1-3|-|TRBV18
CASSPQGAGINENTIYF
TGTGCCAGCTCACCACAGGGGGCCGGGATTAACGAAAACACCATATATTTT
>-|TRBJ1-4|medium-sized|TRBV6-8
CASSVASRDEKLFF
TGTGCCAGCAGTGTCGCCTCGCGGGATGAAAAACTGTTTTTT
>TRBD2|TRBJ2-7|medium-sized|TRBV6-7
CASTTGGEQYF
TGTGCCAGCACCACGGGAGGTGAGCAGTACTTC
>TRBD2|TRBJ2-4|few|TRBV15
CATSSFGRGKNIQYF
TGTGCCACCAGCAGTTTTGGGAGGGGCAAAAACATTCAGTACTTC
>-|TRBJ2-3|-|TRBV6-8
CASSQPTGPSTDTQYF
TGTGCCAGCAGTCAACCCACGGGGCCTAGCACAGATACGCAGTATTTT
>-|TRBJ1-1|-|TRBV19
CASSQGWLSTEAFF
TGTGCCAGTAGTCAGGGTTGGTTGAGCACTGAAGCTTTCTTT
>-|TRBJ1-2|-|TRBV10-2
CASSDSRGAGYTF
TGCGCCAGCAGTGATTCCAGGGGAGCTGGCTACACCTTC
>-|TRBJ2-3|-|TRBV9
CASSVDPSGNTDTQYF
TGTGCCAGCAGCGTAGATCCCAGCGGCAACACAGATACGCAGTATTTT
>TRBD2|TRBJ2-7|-|TRBV30
CACLASGTSVYEQYF
TGTGCCTGCCTGGCTTCCGGGACTAGCGTGTATGAGCAGTACTTC
>-|TRBJ2-1|-|TRBV14
CASSQDRGRIYNEQFF
TGTGCCAGCAGCCAAGACCGGGGACGGATATACAATGAGCAGTTCTTC
>-|TRBJ2-3|few|TRBV12-5
CAGADRGRGGARDTQYF
TGTGCCGGAGCTGACAGGGGGCGCGGGGGGGCAAGGGATACGCAGTATTTT
>TRBD2|TRBJ2-3|few|TRBV6-8
CASSHDTSGNTDTQYF
TGTGCCAGCAGCCATGACACTAGCGGCAACACAGATACGCAGTATTTT
>TRBD1|TRBJ1-4|-|TRBV29-1
CSVDGGQGKKLFF
TGCAGCGTCGACGGGGGACAGGGTAAAAAACTGTTTTTT
>-|TRBJ1-2|-|TRBV15
CATSRAGNNYGYTF
TGTGCCACCAGCAGAGCTGGGAATAACTATGGCTACACCTTC
>-|TRBJ1-1|few|TRBV5-1
CASSLDGQPNTEAFF
TGCGCCAGCAGCTTGGACGGCCAGCCGAACACTGAAGCTTTCTTT
>-|TRBJ1-3|-|TRBV6-8
CASRRPISGSGNTIYF
TGTGCCAGCAGGCGACCTATTTCGGGCTCTGGAAACACCATATATTTT
>-|TRBJ1-2|medium-sized|TRBV7-7
CASSQGVGIHYGYTF
TGTGCCAGCAGCCAGGGAGTAGGGATTCACTATGGCTACACCTTC
>-|TRBJ1-2|medium-sized|TRBV9
CASSVAMTDFRGSAYGYTF
TGTGCCAGCAGCGTAGCAATGACAGACTTCCGAGGAAGCGCATATGGCTACACCTTC
>TRBD2|TRBJ2-2|-|TRBV18
CASSPLLAGTGELFF
TGTGCCAGCTCACCACTTCTAGCGGGAACCGGGGAGCTGTTTTTT
>-|TRBJ2-1|-|TRBV9
CASIGDSYNEQFF
TGTGCCAGCATCGGGGATTCCTACAATGAGCAGTTCTTC
>-|TRBJ2-1|few|TRBV6-8
CASSPNRVRYNEQFF
TGTGCCAGCAGCCCTAACCGGGTCCGCTACAATGAGCAGTTCTTC
>TRBD2|TRBJ2-2|few|TRBV9
CASSVGTSGVTGELFF
TGTGCCAGCAGCGTAGGGACTAGCGGCGTCACCGGGGAGCTGTTTTTT
>TRBD2|TRBJ2-1|-|TRBV14
CASSQTGGAVNEQFF
TGTGCCAGCAGCCAGACCGGGGGGGCTGTCAATGAGCAGTTCTTC
>TRBD1|TRBJ2-5|medium-sized|TRBV6-4
CASSWGQGGETQYF
TGTGCCAGCAGTTGGGGACAGGGTGGAGAGACCCAGTACTTC
>-|TRBJ2-1|-|TRBV9
CASSPSGNEQFF
TGTGCCAGCAGCCCATCGGGGAATGAGCAGTTCTTC
>TRBD1|TRBJ2-7|medium-sized|TRBV9
CASSKGQGHSYEQYF
TGTGCCAGCAGCAAGGGACAGGGGCATTCCTACGAGCAGTACTTC
>-|TRBJ1-5|-|TRBV28
CASSPPRGPQHF
TGTGCCAGCAGTCCCCCGAGAGGACCCCAGCATTTT
>-|TRBJ2-1|-|TRBV29-1
CSAPGSGSYNEQFF
TGCAGCGCCCCCGGGTCAGGCTCCTACAATGAGCAGTTCTTC
>-|TRBJ2-5|-|TRBV29-1
CSVAWERKTQYF
TGCAGCGTGGCGTGGGAGCGGAAGACCCAGTACTTC
>-|TRBJ1-1|-|TRBV29-1
CSVEGITMNTEAFF
TGCAGCGTTGAAGGTATCACAATGAACACTGAAGCTTTCTTT
>-|TRBJ1-1|-|TRBV19
CASSIMGGKNTEAFF
TGTGCCAGTAGTATAATGGGAGGGAAGAACACTGAAGCTTTCTTT
>TRBD2|TRBJ2-5|few|TRBV9
CASRGLAGPETQYF
TGTGCCAGCAGAGGACTAGCGGGTCCTGAGACCCAGTACTTC
>TRBD1|TRBJ1-2|-|TRBV19
CASGQGTGRGYTF
TGTGCCAGTGGACAGGGGACGGGCCGGGGCTACACCTTC
>-|TRBJ2-7|once|TRBV18
CASSPLVGGEQYF
TGTGCCAGCTCACCACTCGTCGGGGGCGAGCAGTACTTC
>TRBD2|TRBJ2-5|few|TRBV9
CASSPRGGGETQYF
TGTGCCAGCAGCCCCCGGGGGGGCGGAGAGACCCAGTACTTC
>TRBD1|TRBJ1-1|-|TRBV6-8
CASSYPGQGVTEAFF
TGTGCCAGCAGTTATCCAGGACAGGGGGTCACTGAAGCTTTCTTT
>-|TRBJ1-5|once|TRBV19
CASSAWIGQPQHF
TGTGCCAGTAGTGCGTGGATCGGTCAGCCTCAGCATTTT
>-|TRBJ2-5|-|TRBV9
CASSVVGHDGTQYF
TGTGCCAGCAGCGTAGTCGGACACGACGGGACCCAGTACTTC
>TRBD2|TRBJ2-1|-|TRBV18
CASSPDSGSPLTYNEQFF
TGTGCCAGCTCACCAGATAGCGGGAGCCCCCTAACCTACAATGAGCAGTTCTTC
>-|TRBJ2-7|-|TRBV9
CASSLVSGGTYEQYF
TGTGCCAGCAGTTTAGTGTCTGGGGGGACCTACGAGCAGTACTTC
>TRBD1|TRBJ2-5|large|TRBV30
CAWGQGPQETQYF
TGTGCCTGGGGACAGGGTCCCCAAGAGACCCAGTACTTC
>-|TRBJ2-2|few|TRBV6-8
CASSLGGRVTGELFF
TGTGCCAGCAGCTTAGGTGGGAGAGTCACCGGGGAGCTGTTTTTT
>-|TRBJ1-1|-|TRBV7-5
CASSLESGINTEAFF
TGTGCCAGCAGCTTAGAAAGTGGCATCAACACTGAAGCTTTCTTT
>-|TRBJ1-5|few|TRBV12-5
CASEGSGNQPQHF
TGTGCTAGCGAGGGGTCGGGCAATCAGCCCCAGCATTTT
>-|TRBJ1-1|few|TRBV10-2
CASSEYLAGDGNTEAFF
TGCGCCAGCAGTGAGTACTTGGCAGGGGATGGGAACACTGAAGCTTTCTTT
>TRBD1|TRBJ1-2|few|TRBV28
CASKRDRENYGYTF
TGTGCCAGCAAGAGGGACAGGGAGAACTATGGCTACACCTTC
>-|TRBJ1-1|-|TRBV29-1
CSVGGPLDTRNTEAFF
TGCAGCGTTGGGGGGCCTCTGGACACAAGGAACACTGAAGCTTTCTTT
>-|TRBJ1-4|-|TRBV25-1
CASRGSGNEKLFF
TGTGCCAGCAGGGGGTCGGGTAATGAAAAACTGTTTTTT
>-|TRBJ1-3|-|TRBV28
CASSTGGGLISGNTIYF
TGTGCCAGCAGTACGGGGGGTGGGCTCATCTCTGGAAACACCATATATTTT
>TRBD2|TRBJ2-1|-|TRBV5-1
CASSIGTSGGSSYNEQFF
TGCGCCAGCAGCATCGGGACTAGCGGAGGGAGCTCCTACAATGAGCAGTTCTTC